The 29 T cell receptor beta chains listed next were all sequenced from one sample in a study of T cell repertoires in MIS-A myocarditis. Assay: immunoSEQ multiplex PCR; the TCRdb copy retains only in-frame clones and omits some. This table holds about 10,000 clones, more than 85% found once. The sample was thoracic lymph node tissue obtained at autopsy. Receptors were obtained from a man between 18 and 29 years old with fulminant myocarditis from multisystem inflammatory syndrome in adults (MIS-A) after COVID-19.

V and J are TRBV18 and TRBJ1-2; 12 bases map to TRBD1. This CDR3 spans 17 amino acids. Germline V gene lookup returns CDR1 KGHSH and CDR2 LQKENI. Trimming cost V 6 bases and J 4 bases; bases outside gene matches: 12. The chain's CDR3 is CASSTGTGGAMAYGYTF. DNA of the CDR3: TGTGCCAGCTCCACCGGGACAGGGGGCGCAATGGCCTATGGCTACACCTTC. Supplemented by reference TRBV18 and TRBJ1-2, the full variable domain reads NAGVMQNPRHLVRRRGQEARLRCSPMKGHSHVYWYRQLPEEGLKFMVYLQKENIIDESGMPKERFSAEFPKEGPSILRIQQVVRGDSAAYFCASSTGTGGAMAYGYTFGSGTRLTVV.

CDR3 residues: CASSSGGFGEAFF. The CDR3 nucleotides are TGTGCCAGCAGCTCCGGGGGCTTCGGTGAAGCTTTCTTT. The rearrangement uses TRBV3-1 (or the pseudogene TRBV3-2) and TRBJ1-1; maybe TRBD1 (6 bases). The CDR3 sequence is 13 residues long. Germline V gene sequence: CDR1 LGHDT, CDR2 YNNKEL (reference sequence). V was shortened by 5 bases and J by 7 bases, with 14 bases between the two germline ends.

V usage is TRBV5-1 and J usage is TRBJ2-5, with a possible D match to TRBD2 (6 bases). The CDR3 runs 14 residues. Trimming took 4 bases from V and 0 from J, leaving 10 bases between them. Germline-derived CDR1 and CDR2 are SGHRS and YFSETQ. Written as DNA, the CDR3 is TGCGCCAGCAGCCCTGGGGACTACCAAGAGACCCAGTACTTC. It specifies CASSPGDYQETQYF.

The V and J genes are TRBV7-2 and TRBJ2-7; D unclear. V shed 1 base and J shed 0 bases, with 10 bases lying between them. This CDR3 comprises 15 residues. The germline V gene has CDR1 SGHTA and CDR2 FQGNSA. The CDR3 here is CASSLEDESSYEQYF. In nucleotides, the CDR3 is TGTGCCAGCAGCTTAGAGGACGAGAGCTCCTACGAGCAGTACTTC.

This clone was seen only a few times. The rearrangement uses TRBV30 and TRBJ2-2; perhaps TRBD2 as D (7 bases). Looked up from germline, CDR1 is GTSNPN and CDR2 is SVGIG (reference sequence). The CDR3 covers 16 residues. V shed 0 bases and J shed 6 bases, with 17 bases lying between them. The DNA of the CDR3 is TGTGCCTGGAGTGTACGGGGGGCGGTATTGGCCGGGGAGCTGTTTTTT. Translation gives CAWSVRGAVLAGELFF.

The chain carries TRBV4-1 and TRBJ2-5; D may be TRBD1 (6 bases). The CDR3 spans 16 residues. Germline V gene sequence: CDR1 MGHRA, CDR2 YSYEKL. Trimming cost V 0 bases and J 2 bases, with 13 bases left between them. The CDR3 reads CASSQDPGALQETQYF. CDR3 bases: TGCGCCAGCAGCCAAGATCCAGGGGCTCTACAAGAGACCCAGTACTTC.

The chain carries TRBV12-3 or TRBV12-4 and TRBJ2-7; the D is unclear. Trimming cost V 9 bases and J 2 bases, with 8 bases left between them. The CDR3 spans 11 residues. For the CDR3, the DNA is TGTGCCAGTGTTAGAACCTACGAGCAGTACTTC. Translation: CASVRTYEQYF.

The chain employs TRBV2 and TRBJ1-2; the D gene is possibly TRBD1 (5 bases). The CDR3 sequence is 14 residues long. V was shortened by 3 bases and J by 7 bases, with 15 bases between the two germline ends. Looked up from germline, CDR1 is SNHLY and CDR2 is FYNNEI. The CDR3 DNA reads TGTGCCAGCAGTGAGGCACGGGGGTCTAGTGGCTACACCTTC. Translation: CASSEARGSSGYTF.

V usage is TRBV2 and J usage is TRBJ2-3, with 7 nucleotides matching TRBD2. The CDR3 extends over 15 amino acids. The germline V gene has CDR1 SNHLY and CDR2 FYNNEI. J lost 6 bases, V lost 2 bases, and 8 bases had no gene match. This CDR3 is CASSESGGRVDTQYF. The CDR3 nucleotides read TGTGCCAGCAGTGAATCGGGGGGTAGGGTGGATACGCAGTATTTT.

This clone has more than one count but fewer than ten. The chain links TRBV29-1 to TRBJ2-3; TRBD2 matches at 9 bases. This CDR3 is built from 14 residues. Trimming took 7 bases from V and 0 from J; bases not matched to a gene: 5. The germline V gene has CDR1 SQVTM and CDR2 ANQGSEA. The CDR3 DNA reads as TGCAGCGCCACTAGCGGGCCAAGCACAGATACGCAGTATTTT. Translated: CSATSGPSTDTQYF.

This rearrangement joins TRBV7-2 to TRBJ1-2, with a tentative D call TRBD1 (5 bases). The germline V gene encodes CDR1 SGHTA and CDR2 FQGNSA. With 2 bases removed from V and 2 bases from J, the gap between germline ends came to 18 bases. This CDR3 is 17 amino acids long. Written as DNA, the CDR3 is TGTGCCAGCAGCTTACGCCATTACCAGGACAACAACTATGGCTACACCTTC. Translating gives CASSLRHYQDNNYGYTF. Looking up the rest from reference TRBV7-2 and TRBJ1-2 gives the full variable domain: GAGVSQSPSNKVTEKGKDVELRCDPISGHTALYWYRQSLGQGLEFLIYFQGNSAPDKSGLPSDRFSAERTGGSVSTLTIQRTQQEDSAVYLCASSLRHYQDNNYGYTFGSGTRLTVV.

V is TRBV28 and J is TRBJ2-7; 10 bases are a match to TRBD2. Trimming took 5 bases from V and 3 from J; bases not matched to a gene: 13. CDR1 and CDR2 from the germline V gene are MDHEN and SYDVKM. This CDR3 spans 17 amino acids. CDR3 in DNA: TGTGCCAGCAGTCCACTCCTCGGGGCTAGCGGGGGCTACGAGCAGTACTTC. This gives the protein CASSPLLGASGGYEQYF.

The CDR3 nucleotides are TGTGCCAGCAGTCAAGCATGGACACAGAACACTGAAGCTTTCTTT. Encoded protein: CASSQAWTQNTEAFF. J is TRBJ1-1 and V is TRBV6-6; possibly TRBD1 for D (5 bases). Trimming removed 5 bases at V and 1 base at J, with 14 bases between. The CDR3 contains 15 residues. CDR1 MNHNY and CDR2 SVGAGI come from the germline V gene (reference sequence).

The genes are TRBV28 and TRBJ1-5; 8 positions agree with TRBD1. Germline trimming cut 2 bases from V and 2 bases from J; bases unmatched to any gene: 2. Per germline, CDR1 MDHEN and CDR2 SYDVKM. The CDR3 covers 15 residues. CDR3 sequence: CASSLSRGRNQPQHF. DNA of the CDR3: TGTGCCAGCAGTTTAAGCAGGGGGCGCAATCAGCCCCAGCATTTT.

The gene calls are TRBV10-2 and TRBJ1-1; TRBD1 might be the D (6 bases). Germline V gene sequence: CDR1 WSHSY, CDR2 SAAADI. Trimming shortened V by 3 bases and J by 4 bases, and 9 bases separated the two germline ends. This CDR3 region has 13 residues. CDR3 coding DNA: TGCGCCAGCAGTGAAGGAGGGGGCACTGAAGCTTTCTTT. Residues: CASSEGGGTEAFF.

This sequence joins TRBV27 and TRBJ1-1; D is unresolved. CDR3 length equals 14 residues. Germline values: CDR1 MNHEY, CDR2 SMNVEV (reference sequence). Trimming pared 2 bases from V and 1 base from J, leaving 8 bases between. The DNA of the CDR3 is TGTGCCAGCAGTTTACGGAAAGAGAACACTGAAGCTTTCTTT. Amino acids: CASSLRKENTEAFF.

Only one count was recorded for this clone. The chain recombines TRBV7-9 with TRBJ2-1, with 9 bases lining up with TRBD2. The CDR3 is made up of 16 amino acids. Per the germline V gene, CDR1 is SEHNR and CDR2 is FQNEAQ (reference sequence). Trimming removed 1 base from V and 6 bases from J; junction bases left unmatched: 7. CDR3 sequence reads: CASSLDSSGGLNEQFF. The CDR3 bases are TGTGCCAGCAGCTTAGATTCAAGCGGGGGGCTCAATGAGCAGTTCTTC.

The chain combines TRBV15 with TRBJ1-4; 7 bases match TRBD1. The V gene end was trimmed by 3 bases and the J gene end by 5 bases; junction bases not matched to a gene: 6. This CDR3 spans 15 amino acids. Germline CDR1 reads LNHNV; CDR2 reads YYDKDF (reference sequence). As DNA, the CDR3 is TGTGCCACCAGCAGGAGGACAGGAGGAAATGAAAAACTGTTTTTT. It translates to CATSRRTGGNEKLFF.

The CDR3: CASSELAGESYEQYF. CDR3 DNA sequence: TGTGCCAGCAGTGAACTAGCGGGAGAATCCTACGAGCAGTACTTC. The gene calls are TRBV6-1 and TRBJ2-7; 10 nucleotides match TRBD2. Trimming removed 2 bases from V and 1 base from J; junction bases left unmatched: 2. CDR3 length: 15 amino acids. Germline assignment: CDR1 MNHNS and CDR2 SASEGT.

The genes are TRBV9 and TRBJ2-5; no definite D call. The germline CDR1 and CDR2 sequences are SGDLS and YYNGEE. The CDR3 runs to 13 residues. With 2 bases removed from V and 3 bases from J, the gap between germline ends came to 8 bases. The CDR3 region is CASSVRVEETQYF. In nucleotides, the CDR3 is TGTGCCAGCAGCGTCCGAGTTGAAGAGACCCAGTACTTC.

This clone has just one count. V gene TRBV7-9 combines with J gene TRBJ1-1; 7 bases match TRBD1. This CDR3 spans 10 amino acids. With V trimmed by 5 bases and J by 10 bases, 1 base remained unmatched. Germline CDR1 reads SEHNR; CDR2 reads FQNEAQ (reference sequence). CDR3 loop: CASSAGGAFF. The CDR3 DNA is TGTGCCAGCAGCGCAGGGGGAGCTTTCTTT.

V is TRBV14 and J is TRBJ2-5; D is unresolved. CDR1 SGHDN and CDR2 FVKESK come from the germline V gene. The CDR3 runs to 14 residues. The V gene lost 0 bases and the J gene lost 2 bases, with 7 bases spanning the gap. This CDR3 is CASSQDLVQETQYF. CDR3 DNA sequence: TGTGCCAGCAGCCAAGACCTTGTTCAAGAGACCCAGTACTTC.

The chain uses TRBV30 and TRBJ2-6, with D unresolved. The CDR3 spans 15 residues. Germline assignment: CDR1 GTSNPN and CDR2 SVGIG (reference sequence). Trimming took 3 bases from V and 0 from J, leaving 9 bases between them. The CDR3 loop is CAWSPGSSGANVLTF. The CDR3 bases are TGTGCCTGGAGCCCTGGCAGCTCTGGGGCCAACGTCCTGACTTTC.

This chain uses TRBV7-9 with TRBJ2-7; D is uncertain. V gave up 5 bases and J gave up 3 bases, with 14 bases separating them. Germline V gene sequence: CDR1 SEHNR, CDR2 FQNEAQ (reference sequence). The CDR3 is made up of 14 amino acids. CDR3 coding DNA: TGTGCCAGCAGCCTGGACGGATGGTTCTACGAGCAGTACTTC. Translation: CASSLDGWFYEQYF.

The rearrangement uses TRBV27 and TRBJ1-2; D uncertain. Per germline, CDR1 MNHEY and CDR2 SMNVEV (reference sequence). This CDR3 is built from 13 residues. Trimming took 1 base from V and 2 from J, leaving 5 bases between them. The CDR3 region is CASSLFRNYGYTF. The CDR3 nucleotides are TGTGCCAGCAGTTTATTCCGGAACTATGGCTACACCTTC.

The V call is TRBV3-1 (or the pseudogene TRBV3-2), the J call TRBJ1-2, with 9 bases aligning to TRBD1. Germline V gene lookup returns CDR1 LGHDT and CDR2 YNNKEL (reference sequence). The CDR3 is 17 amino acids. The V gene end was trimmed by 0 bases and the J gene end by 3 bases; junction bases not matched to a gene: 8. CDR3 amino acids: CASSQDLGDREYYGYTF. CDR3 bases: TGTGCCAGCAGCCAAGATCTGGGGGACAGGGAGTACTATGGCTACACCTTC.

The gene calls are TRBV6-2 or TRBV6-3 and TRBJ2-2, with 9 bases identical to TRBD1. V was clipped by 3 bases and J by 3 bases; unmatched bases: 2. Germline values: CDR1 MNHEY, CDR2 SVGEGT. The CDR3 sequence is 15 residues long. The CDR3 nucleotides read TGTGCCAGCAGTTATGGGACAGGGTACACCGGGGAGCTGTTTTTT. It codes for CASSYGTGYTGELFF.

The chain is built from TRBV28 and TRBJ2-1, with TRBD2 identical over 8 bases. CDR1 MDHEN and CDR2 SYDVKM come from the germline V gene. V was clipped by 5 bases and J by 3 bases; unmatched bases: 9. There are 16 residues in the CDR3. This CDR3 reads CASSPRGGTSYNEQFF. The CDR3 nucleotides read TGTGCCAGCAGTCCCCGAGGGGGGACTAGCTACAATGAGCAGTTCTTC.

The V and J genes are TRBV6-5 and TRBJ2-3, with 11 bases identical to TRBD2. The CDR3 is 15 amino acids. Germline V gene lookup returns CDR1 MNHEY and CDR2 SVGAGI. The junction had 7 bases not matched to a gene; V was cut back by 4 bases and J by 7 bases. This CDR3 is CASSLLAGVQNTQYF. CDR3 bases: TGTGCCAGCAGTTTACTAGCGGGGGTTCAAAATACGCAGTATTTT.